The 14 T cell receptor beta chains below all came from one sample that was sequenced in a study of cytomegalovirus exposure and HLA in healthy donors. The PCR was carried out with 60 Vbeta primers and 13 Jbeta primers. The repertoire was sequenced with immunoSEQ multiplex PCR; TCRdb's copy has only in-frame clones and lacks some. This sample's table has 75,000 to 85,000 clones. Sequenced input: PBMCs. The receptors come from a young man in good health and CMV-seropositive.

CDR3 bases: TGCGCCAGCAGCTTGGATACAGGGGATGAGCAGTTCTTC. It encodes CASSLDTGDEQFF. V and J are TRBV5-1 and TRBJ2-1; 7 bases are a match to TRBD1. The V gene end was trimmed by 0 bases and the J gene end by 8 bases; junction bases not matched to a gene: 2. The CDR3 contains 13 residues. CDR1 and CDR2 from the germline V gene are SGHRS and YFSETQ.

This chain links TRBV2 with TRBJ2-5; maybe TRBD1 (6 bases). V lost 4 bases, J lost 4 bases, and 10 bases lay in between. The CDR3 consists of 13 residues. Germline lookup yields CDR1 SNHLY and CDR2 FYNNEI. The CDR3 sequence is CASSGETGETQYF. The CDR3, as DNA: TGTGCCAGCAGTGGGGAGACAGGAGAGACCCAGTACTTC. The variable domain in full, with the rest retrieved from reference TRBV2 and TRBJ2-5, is EPEVTQTPSHQVTQMGQEVILRCVPISNHLYFYWYRQILGQKVEFLVSFYNNEISEKSEIFDDQFSVERPDGSNFTLKIRSTKLEDSAMYFCASSGETGETQYFGPGTRLLVL.

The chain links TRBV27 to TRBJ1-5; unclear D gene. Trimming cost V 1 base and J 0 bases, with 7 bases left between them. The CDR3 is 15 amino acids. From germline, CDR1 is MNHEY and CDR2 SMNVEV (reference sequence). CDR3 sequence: CASSLWAHSNQPQHF. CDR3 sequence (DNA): TGTGCCAGCAGTTTATGGGCCCATAGCAATCAGCCCCAGCATTTT.

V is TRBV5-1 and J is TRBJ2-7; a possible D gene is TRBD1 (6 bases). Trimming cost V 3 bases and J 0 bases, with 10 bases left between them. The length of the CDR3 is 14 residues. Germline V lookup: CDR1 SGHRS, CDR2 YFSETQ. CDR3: CASSWTESSYEQYF. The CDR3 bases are TGCGCCAGCAGCTGGACAGAGAGCTCCTACGAGCAGTACTTC.

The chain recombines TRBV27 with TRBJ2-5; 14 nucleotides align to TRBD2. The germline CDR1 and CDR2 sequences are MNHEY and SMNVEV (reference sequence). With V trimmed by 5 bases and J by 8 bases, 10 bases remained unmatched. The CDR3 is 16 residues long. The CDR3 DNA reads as TGTGCCAGCAGTCCGGGACTAGCGGGGGCTCGGGCCACCCAGTACTTC. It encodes CASSPGLAGARATQYF.

CDR3 sequence (DNA): TGCGCCAGCAGCCCAGGACAGGTGATGAACACTGAAGCTTTCTTT. Translating it yields CASSPGQVMNTEAFF. This chain joins TRBV4-1 and TRBJ1-1; 7 positions match TRBD1. The CDR3 covers 15 residues. The ends lost 4 bases at V and 0 bases at J; junction bases unmatched: 5. Per germline, CDR1 MGHRA and CDR2 YSYEKL.

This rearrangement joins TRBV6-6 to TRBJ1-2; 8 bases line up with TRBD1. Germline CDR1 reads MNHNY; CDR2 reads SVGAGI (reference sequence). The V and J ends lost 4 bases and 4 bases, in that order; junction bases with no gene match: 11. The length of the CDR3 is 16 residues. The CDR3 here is CASSFTSSTGVYGYTF. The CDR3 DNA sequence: TGTGCCAGCAGTTTTACCTCCTCGACAGGGGTCTATGGCTACACCTTC.

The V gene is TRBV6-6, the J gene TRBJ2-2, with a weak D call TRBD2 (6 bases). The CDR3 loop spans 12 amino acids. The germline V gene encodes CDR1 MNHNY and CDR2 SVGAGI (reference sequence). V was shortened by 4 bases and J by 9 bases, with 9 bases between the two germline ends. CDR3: CASSFLARELFF. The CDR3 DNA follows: TGTGCCAGCAGTTTCCTAGCGAGGGAGCTGTTTTTT.

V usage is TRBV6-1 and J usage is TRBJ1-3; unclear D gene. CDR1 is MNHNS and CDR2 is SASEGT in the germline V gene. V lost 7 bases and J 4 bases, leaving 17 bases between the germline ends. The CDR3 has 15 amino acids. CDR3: CASTSVGGSGNTIYF. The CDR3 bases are TGTGCCAGCACATCGGTCGGAGGGTCGGGAAACACCATATATTTT.

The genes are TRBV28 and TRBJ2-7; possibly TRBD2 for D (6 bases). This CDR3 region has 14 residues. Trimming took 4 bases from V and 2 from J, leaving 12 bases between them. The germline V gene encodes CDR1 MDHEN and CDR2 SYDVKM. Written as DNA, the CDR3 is TGTGCCAGCAGTTGGGACTCCCTTACCTACGAGCAGTACTTC. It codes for CASSWDSLTYEQYF.

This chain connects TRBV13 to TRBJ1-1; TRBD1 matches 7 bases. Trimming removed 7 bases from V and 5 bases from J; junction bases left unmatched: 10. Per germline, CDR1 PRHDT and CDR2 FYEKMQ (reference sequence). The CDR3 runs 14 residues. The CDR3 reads CASTHPTGRTEAFF. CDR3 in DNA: TGTGCCAGCACCCACCCGACAGGGAGGACTGAAGCTTTCTTT.

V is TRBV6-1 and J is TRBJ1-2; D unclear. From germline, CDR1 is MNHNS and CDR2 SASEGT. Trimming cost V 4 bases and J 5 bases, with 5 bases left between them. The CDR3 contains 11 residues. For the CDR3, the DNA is TGTGCCAGCAGTGGGAGTTATGGCTACACCTTC. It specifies CASSGSYGYTF.

This chain's CDR3 is CSVEEGTGGSQYEQYF. Written as DNA, the CDR3 is TGCAGCGTTGAAGAGGGGACAGGGGGGTCTCAGTACGAGCAGTACTTC. V usage is TRBV29-1 and J usage is TRBJ2-7, with 11 nucleotides matching TRBD1. Per germline, CDR1 SQVTM and CDR2 ANQGSEA. This CDR3 contains 16 residues. J gave up 4 bases and V 0 bases, and 8 bases lay outside the gene matches.

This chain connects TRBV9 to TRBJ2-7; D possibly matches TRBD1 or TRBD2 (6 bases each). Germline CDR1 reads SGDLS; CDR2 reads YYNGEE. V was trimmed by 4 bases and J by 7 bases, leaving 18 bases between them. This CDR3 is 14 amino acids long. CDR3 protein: CASSLAQGMGEQYF. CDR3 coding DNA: TGTGCCAGCAGCCTAGCGCAGGGGATGGGGGAGCAGTACTTC. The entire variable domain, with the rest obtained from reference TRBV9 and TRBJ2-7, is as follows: DSGVTQTPKHLITATGQRVTLRCSPRSGDLSVYWYQQSLDQGLQFLIQYYNGEERAKGNILERFSAQQFPDLHSELNLSSLELGDSALYFCASSLAQGMGEQYFGPGTRLTVT.